This note documents a single T cell receptor (beta chain) sequence. Its antigen is not known. Combining a sample-barcoded 5' primer with a J-beta primer mix, a second PCR ran for roughly 6 to 12 cycles. A single record per CDR3 protein comes from TCRdb applying MiXCR to the 5' RACE reads. Of roughly 1,700,000 distinct CDR3 sequences listed, 28% are singletons. With each sample, at least 5 micrograms of total RNA were extracted. The sample is drawn from a study of blood T cells in healthy people across ages. The study, taken as a whole, reports: Naive T cell percentage strongly correlated with TCR beta diversity.

This TCR was recovered from a woman aged 25 to 39 in good health. The sample comprised blood.

The CDR3 bases are TGTGCCAGCGCAGGACCCTATGGCTACACCTTC. Translated: CASAGPYGYTF. The chain joins TRBV6-5 to TRBJ1-2; D ambiguous. Looked up from germline, CDR1 is MNHEY and CDR2 is SVGAGI. This CDR3 has 11 amino acids. V was shortened by 8 bases and J by 4 bases, with 8 bases between the two germline ends.